Presented here are 3 T cell receptor beta chains from one specimen sequenced in a study of OX40 agonist ivuxolimab in advanced cancers. Some clones are missing from TCRdb's copy, which holds only in-frame ones; the method was immunoSEQ multiplex PCR. Seen here are roughly 80,000 clones, 85% observed once, and the top ten hold 0.5% to 0.85%. The sample was CD4+ or CD8+ T cells sorted from blood, taken in a trial of the OX40 agonist ivuxolimab. The receptor source for this set is an adult with an advanced solid tumor such as melanoma, head and neck, liver or kidney cancer.

The chain uses TRBV18 and TRBJ1-4; 7 bases fit TRBD1. V lost 1 base, J lost 7 bases, and 6 bases stayed unmatched. CDR1 KGHSH and CDR2 LQKENI come from the germline V gene. The CDR3 spans 15 residues. Here the CDR3 reads CASSPLQGLGEKLFF. For the CDR3, the DNA is TGTGCCAGCTCACCACTACAGGGGCTGGGTGAAAAACTGTTTTTT.

The chain links TRBV7-2 to TRBJ2-2; tentative D call: TRBD1 (6 bases). This CDR3 comprises 15 residues. Germline-derived CDR1 and CDR2 are SGHTA and FQGNSA. V was trimmed by 3 bases and J by 7 bases, leaving 15 bases between them. The CDR3 loop is CASSLMSTGIGELFF. CDR3 bases: TGTGCCAGCAGCTTGATGAGTACAGGGATCGGGGAGCTGTTTTTT.

The chain recombines TRBV5-4 with TRBJ1-6; a possible D gene is TRBD1 (5 bases). V was cut by 2 bases and J by 7 bases, with 10 bases left in between. The length of the CDR3 is 14 residues. Germline assignment: CDR1 SGHNT and CDR2 YYREEE (reference sequence). The CDR3 sequence: CASSFDSLNSPLHF. In DNA form, the CDR3 reads TGTGCCAGCAGCTTCGACAGCCTCAATTCACCCCTCCACTTT.